The subject of this entry is one T cell receptor beta chain. Antigen specificity is unknown. This record belongs to a study of shared clonotypes between healthy human individuals. Study background: A few men and a couple of women, aged 18 to 49, were donors. Study-level findings and limits: The donor pool, a small one, limited the genetic and exposure-history diversity represented.

CDR1 and CDR2 from the germline V gene are ENHRY and SYGVKD. V shed 6 bases, J shed 4 bases, and the junction held 6 bases outside the gene matches. The CDR3 loop spans 14 amino acids. The method was immunoSEQ multiplex PCR; TCRdb's version includes in-frame clones alone and lacks a portion of them. The data show about 380,000 clones, with about 97% seen just once and more than 0.3% held by the top ten. The chain links TRBV10-3 to TRBJ2-7; 10 bases fit TRBD2. This clonotype was obtained from a man between 25 and 39 years old in good health. Sequencing used memory CD8+ T cells sorted from blood. Subset meaning: CD45RO+ cells pooled with CCR7-negative TemRA cells. The CDR3 DNA is TGTGCCATCAGGTCTAGCGGGAGTAGATACGAGCAGTACTTC. It codes for CAIRSSGSRYEQYF.